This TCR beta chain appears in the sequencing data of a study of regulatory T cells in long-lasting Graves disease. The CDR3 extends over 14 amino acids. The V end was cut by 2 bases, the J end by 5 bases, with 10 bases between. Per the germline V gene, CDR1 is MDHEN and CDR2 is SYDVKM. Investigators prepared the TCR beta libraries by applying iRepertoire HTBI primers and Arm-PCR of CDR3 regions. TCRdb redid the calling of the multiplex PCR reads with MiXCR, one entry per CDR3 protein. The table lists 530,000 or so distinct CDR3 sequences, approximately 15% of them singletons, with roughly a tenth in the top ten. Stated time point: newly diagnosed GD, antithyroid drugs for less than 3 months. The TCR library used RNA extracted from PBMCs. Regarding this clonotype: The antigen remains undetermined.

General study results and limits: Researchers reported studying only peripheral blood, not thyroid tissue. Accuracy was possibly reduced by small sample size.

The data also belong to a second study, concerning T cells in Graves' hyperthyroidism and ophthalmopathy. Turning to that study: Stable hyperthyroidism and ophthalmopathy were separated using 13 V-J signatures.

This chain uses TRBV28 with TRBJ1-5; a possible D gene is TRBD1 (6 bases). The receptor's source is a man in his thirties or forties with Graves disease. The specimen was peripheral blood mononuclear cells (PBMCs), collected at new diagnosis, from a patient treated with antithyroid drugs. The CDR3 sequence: CASSLTGTYQPQHF. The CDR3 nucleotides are TGTGCCAGCAGTTTAACAGGGACTTATCAGCCCCAGCATTTT.